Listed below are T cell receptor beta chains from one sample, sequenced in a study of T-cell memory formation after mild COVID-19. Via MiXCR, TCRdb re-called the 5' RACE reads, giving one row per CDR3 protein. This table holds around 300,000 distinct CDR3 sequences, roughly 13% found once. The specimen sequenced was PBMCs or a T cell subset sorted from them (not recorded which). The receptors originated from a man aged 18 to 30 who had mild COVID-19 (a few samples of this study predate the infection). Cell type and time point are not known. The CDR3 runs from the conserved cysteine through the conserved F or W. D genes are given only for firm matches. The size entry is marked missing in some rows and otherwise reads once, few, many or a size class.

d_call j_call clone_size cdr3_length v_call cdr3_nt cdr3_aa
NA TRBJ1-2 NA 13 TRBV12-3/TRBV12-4 TGTGCCAGCACCCTATCGCATATGAGGGGCTACACCTTC CASTLSHMRGYTF
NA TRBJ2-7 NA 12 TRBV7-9 TGTGCCAGCAGCTTAACTCGGGGCGGGCAGTACTTC CASSLTRGGQYF
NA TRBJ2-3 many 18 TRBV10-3 TGTGCCATCAGTGAGTCGGTTCAACTAGCACTTAGCACAGATACGCAGTATTTT CAISESVQLALSTDTQYF
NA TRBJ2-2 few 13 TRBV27 TGTGCCAGCAGTTTCTGGCCCACCGGGGAGCTGTTTTTT CASSFWPTGELFF
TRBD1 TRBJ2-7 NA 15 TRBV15 TGTGCCACCAGCAGAAGACAGGGGAAAAAGACCGAGCAGTACTTC CATSRRQGKKTEQYF
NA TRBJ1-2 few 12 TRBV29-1 TGCAGCGTGGGGGACGGTAACTATGGCTACACCTTC CSVGDGNYGYTF
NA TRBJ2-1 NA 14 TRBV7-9 TGTGCCAGCAGCTTAAGCGACAGAGACAATGAGCAGTTCTTC CASSLSDRDNEQFF
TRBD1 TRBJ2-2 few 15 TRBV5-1 TGCGCCAGCAGCTTGGCGGGACAGGGGCCCGGGGAGCTGTTTTTT CASSLAGQGPGELFF
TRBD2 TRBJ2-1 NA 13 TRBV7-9 TGTGCCGGGACTAGCGGGGACGTTTTGGGGCAGTTCTTC CAGTSGDVLGQFF
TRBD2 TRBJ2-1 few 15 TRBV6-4 TGTGCCAGCAGTGACTCATCGAGCGGGGTTGCTGAGCAGTTCTTC CASSDSSSGVAEQFF
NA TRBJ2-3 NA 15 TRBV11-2 TGTGCCAGCAGCTTAGGGCGCAGGTCCACAGATACGCAGTATTTT CASSLGRRSTDTQYF
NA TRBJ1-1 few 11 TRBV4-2 TGTGCCAGCACCTCAAGCACTGAAGCTTTCTTT CASTSSTEAFF
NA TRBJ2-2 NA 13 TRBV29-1 TGCAGCGTTTCCGGACAGAACACCGGGGAGCTGTTTTTT CSVSGQNTGELFF
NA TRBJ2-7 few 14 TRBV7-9 TGTGCCAGCAGCTTAGCTATCAAATCCTACGAGCAGTACTTC CASSLAIKSYEQYF
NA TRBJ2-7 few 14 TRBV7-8 TGTGCCAGCAGCTTAGTTGGCCCGATTGGAGAGCAGTACTTC CASSLVGPIGEQYF
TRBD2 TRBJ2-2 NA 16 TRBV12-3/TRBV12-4 TGTGCCAGCATTGGTCTAGCGGGGGCGAACACCGGGGAGCTGTTTTTT CASIGLAGANTGELFF
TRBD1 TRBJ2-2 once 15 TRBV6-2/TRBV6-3 TGTGCCAGCAGTTACTTGCAGGGGGCTGGCGGGGAGCTGTTTTTT CASSYLQGAGGELFF
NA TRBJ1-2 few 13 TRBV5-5 TGTGCCAGCAGCTTGGAGGGTTCCTATGGCTACACCTTC CASSLEGSYGYTF
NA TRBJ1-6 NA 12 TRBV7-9 TGTGCCAGCAGCTCCATTAATTCACCCCTCCACTTT CASSSINSPLHF
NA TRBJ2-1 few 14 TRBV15 TGTGCCACCAGCAAACCTAGCGCCAGTTATGAGCAGTTCTTC CATSKPSASYEQFF
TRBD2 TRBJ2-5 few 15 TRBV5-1 TGCGCCAGCAGCTTGTCCGCGACTAGCGGGGAGACCCAGTACTTC CASSLSATSGETQYF
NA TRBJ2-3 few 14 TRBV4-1 TGCGCCAGCAGCCAAGTCCCGGGGACAGATACGCAGTATTTT CASSQVPGTDTQYF
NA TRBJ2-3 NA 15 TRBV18 TGTGCCAGCTCATCTAGACCTGACAGCACAGATACGCAGTATTTT CASSSRPDSTDTQYF
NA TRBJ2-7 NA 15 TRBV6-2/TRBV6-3 TGTGCCAGCAGTTGGATAGGGTCAGATTACTACGAGCAGTACTTC CASSWIGSDYYEQYF
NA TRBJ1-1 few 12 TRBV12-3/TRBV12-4 TGTGCCAGCACTACAGTGAACACTGAAGCTTTCTTT CASTTVNTEAFF
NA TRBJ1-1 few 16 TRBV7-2 TGTGCCAGCAGCTTAGTGGTTGGACAGCTGAACACTGAAGCTTTCTTT CASSLVVGQLNTEAFF
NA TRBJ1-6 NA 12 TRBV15 TGTGCCACCGCGAGCGAGAACTCACCCCTCCACTTT CATASENSPLHF
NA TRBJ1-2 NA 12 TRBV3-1 TGTGCCAGCAGTATAGGGCACTATGGCTACACCTTC CASSIGHYGYTF
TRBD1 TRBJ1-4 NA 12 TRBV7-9 TGTGCCAGCAGCTTAGAAGACAGGGATACCATTTTT CASSLEDRDTIF
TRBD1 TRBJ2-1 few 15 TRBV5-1 TGCGCCAGCAGCTTGGCCGGGACAGGGATGAATGAGCAGTTCTTC CASSLAGTGMNEQFF
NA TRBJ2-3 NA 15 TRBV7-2 TGTGCCAGCAGCCTCGTCGTGGAGGGTATAGATACGCAGTATTTT CASSLVVEGIDTQYF
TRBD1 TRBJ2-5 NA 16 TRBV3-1 TGTGCCAGCAGCCACACCGGGACAGGCCTCGCCCTGACCCAGTACTTC CASSHTGTGLALTQYF
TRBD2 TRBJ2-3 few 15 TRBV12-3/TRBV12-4 TGTGCCAGCAGTCCTACTAGCGCCTACACAGATACGCAGTATTTT CASSPTSAYTDTQYF
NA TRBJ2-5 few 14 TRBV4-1 TGCGCCAGCAGCCCGTTGGGGGGGCGAGAGACCCAGTACTTC CASSPLGGRETQYF
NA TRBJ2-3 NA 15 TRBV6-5 TGTGCCAGCAGTTACCGGAGCCCGGGGACAGATACGCAGTATTTT CASSYRSPGTDTQYF
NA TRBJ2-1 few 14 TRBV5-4 TGTGCCAGCAGCTTGGAGGGGCTGCGTAGTGAGCAGTTCTTC CASSLEGLRSEQFF
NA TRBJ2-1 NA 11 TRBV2 TGTGCCAGCAGTCAGGGGTCTGAGCAGTTCTTC CASSQGSEQFF